The rows below give T cell receptor beta chains drawn from one sample of a study of patients and donors after allogeneic stem cell transplantation. TCRdb re-derived calls from the RT-PCR reads in MiXCR, one entry per CDR3 protein. This table holds approximately 170,000 distinct CDR3 sequences, about 32% found once. The material sequenced was blood, either unsorted or a sorted T cell fraction (not recorded which). The receptors originated from a human donor who was either an allogeneic HSCT recipient or a stem cell or donor lymphocyte infusion donor (not recorded which). It is not recorded whose cells these are; they may come from a transplant donor. CDR3s include the opening cysteine and the closing phenylalanine or tryptophan. A D gene is named only where the DNA matches it firmly. Clone size is given for some rows only: seen once, a few or many times, or a class if the clone is expanded.

v_gene,j_gene,len,abundance,d_gene,CDR3nt,CDR3aa
TRBV29-1,TRBJ1-1,14,few,TRBD1,TGCAGCGTTGGAGACAGGGCCGCCCTCACTGAAGCTTTCTTT,CSVGDRAALTEAFF
TRBV12-3/TRBV12-4,TRBJ1-5,14,many,TRBD1,TGTGCCAGCAGTTTTGGACAGGTTAATCAGCCCCAGCATTTT,CASSFGQVNQPQHF
TRBV12-3/TRBV12-4,TRBJ2-7,14,few,.,TGTGCCAGCAGTTTGGGCCAGCGGAACTACGAGCAGTACTTC,CASSLGQRNYEQYF
TRBV7-2,TRBJ2-5,13,few,.,TGTGCCAGCAGCACGGGGCGACAAGAGACCCAGTACTTC,CASSTGRQETQYF
TRBV28,TRBJ1-5,18,few,.,TGTGCCAGCAGTTTACGCCCTTATGCCTCTTCTTTAAGTCAGCCCCAGCATTTT,CASSLRPYASSLSQPQHF
TRBV6-6,TRBJ2-7,15,.,TRBD1,TGTGCCAGCAAGGTACGACAGGGGAGCTCCTACGAGCAGTACTTC,CASKVRQGSSYEQYF
TRBV9,TRBJ2-3,15,.,.,TGTGCCAGCAGCGTATTAGACAACCCTCAATATCCGCAGTATTTT,CASSVLDNPQYPQYF
TRBV6-5,TRBJ1-4,15,.,.,TGTGCCAGCACCCGACTGGACAGCGCAAGTAGGGGACTGTTTTTT,CASTRLDSASRGLFF
TRBV12-3/TRBV12-4,TRBJ1-1,15,many,TRBD1,TGTGCCAGCAGCTCCGCTACCGGGACAGGCACTGAAGCTTTCTTT,CASSSATGTGTEAFF
TRBV29-1,TRBJ2-5,13,few,.,TGCAGCGTTGAGCCCCCTTGGTTTAAGACCCAGTACTTC,CSVEPPWFKTQYF
TRBV27,TRBJ1-2,13,many,.,TGTGCCAGCAGCTTTAATTACCAGGGAGGCTACACCTTC,CASSFNYQGGYTF
TRBV12-3/TRBV12-4,TRBJ1-5,17,.,TRBD1,TGTGCCAGCATGGCGGGGGACAGCTCCTATAGCAATCAGCCCCAGCATTTT,CASMAGDSSYSNQPQHF
TRBV4-3,TRBJ2-3,16,few,.,TGCGCCAGCAGCCAACTCTGGGAGGGGGGCGCAGATACGCAGTATTTT,CASSQLWEGGADTQYF
TRBV18,TRBJ2-7,13,few,TRBD1,TGTGCCAGCTCACCGGGGACAGGGTACGAGCAGTACTTC,CASSPGTGYEQYF
TRBV4-2,TRBJ2-7,15,.,TRBD2,TGTGCCAGCAGCCAAGATGGGACTAGCGGCTACGAGCAGTACTTC,CASSQDGTSGYEQYF
TRBV11-2,TRBJ1-4,10,.,.,TGTGCCAGTTCGAGTGAAAAACTGTTTTTT,CASSSEKLFF
TRBV29-1,TRBJ1-2,12,many,TRBD1,TGCAGCGTTGATAAGGGGGCGCATGGCTACACCTTC,CSVDKGAHGYTF
TRBV4-1,TRBJ2-7,14,few,TRBD1,TGCGCCAGCAGCCTTGGGACAGCTTCCTACGAGCAGTACTTC,CASSLGTASYEQYF
TRBV28,TRBJ2-3,13,few,.,TGTGCCAGCAGTTTTGGCGCGGGAGATACGCAGTATTTT,CASSFGAGDTQYF
TRBV7-7,TRBJ1-1,16,few,.,TGTGCTAGCAGCTTAGCTTTTTGGGTTATGAACACTGAAGCTTTCTTT,CASSLAFWVMNTEAFF
TRBV7-9,TRBJ2-4,16,.,.,TGTGCCAGCAGCTTAGGCACAGGGATAGCCAAAAACATTCAGTACTTC,CASSLGTGIAKNIQYF
TRBV11-3,TRBJ2-5,10,few,.,TGTGCCAGCAGCCCTCGGGGACAGTACTTC,CASSPRGQYF
TRBV5-1,TRBJ2-7,15,.,.,TGCGCCAGTCCTCACACCTCCCCCGGGTCGAGCGAGCAGTACTTC,CASPHTSPGSSEQYF
TRBV5-1,TRBJ2-5,13,.,.,TGCGCCAGCAACCGGGATACCCAAGAGACCCAGTACTTC,CASNRDTQETQYF
TRBV20-1,TRBJ2-7,16,.,TRBD2,TGCAGTGCTGTAGGGCTAGCGGGAGCGCGTTCCTACGAGCAGTACTTC,CSAVGLAGARSYEQYF
TRBV7-9,TRBJ1-1,12,few,.,TGTGCCAGCAGCTCCCGACTCACTGAAGCTTTCTTT,CASSSRLTEAFF
TRBV20-1,TRBJ1-4,14,few,.,TGCAGTGCTAGTTCGGCAGGGGCGGGGGAAAAACTGTTTTTT,CSASSAGAGEKLFF
TRBV7-2,TRBJ1-5,13,medium-sized,.,TGTGCCAGCAGCTTACGGGGGAATCAGCCCCAGCATTTT,CASSLRGNQPQHF
TRBV12-5,TRBJ2-1,15,few,TRBD1,TGTGCTAGTGGTCCCGGGACAGGTCACTACAATGAGCAGTTCTTC,CASGPGTGHYNEQFF
TRBV4-3,TRBJ2-2,13,.,TRBD1,TGCGCCAGCCAATCACAGGGGGCCGGGGAGCTGTTTTTT,CASQSQGAGELFF
TRBV5-6,TRBJ2-1,15,few,TRBD2,TGTGCCAGCAGCTCGGGGGACTACCTCTACAATGAGCAGTTCTTC,CASSSGDYLYNEQFF
TRBV9,TRBJ2-7,14,.,.,TGTGCCAGCAGCGCAGAGACGTTCCCCTACGAGCAGTACTTC,CASSAETFPYEQYF
TRBV12-3/TRBV12-4,TRBJ1-3,16,once,.,TGTGCCAGCAGTTTCGGGCAGGGGTTCTCTGGAAACACCATATATTTT,CASSFGQGFSGNTIYF
TRBV6-2/TRBV6-3,TRBJ2-2,13,.,.,TGTGCCAGCAGTTACTTCTACACCGGGGAGCTGTTTTTT,CASSYFYTGELFF
TRBV20-1,TRBJ1-1,14,few,.,TGCAGTGCTAGAGATGCCAGGAGGGGGACTGAAGCTTTCTTT,CSARDARRGTEAFF
TRBV3-1,TRBJ2-7,14,.,.,TGTGCCAGCAGCCAAGAGCGGACAGCCTACGAGCAGTACTTC,CASSQERTAYEQYF
TRBV5-1,TRBJ2-5,16,.,.,TGCGCCAGCAGCTTGGGTGCGACAGGAGATAGGGAGACCCAGTACTTC,CASSLGATGDRETQYF
TRBV12-3/TRBV12-4,TRBJ2-1,17,few,TRBD1,TGTGCCAGCAGGCGACAGGGCAGTGGTTCTTGGGGTAATGAGCAGTTCTTC,CASRRQGSGSWGNEQFF
TRBV6-5,TRBJ1-2,13,few,TRBD1,TGTGCCAGCAGACTACAGGGGGGTGGTGGCTACACCTTC,CASRLQGGGGYTF
TRBV7-9,TRBJ2-6,19,.,TRBD2,TGTGCCAGCAGCTTGTGGCTAGCGGGAGGGTCGTCTGGGGCCAACGTCCTGACTTTC,CASSLWLAGGSSGANVLTF
TRBV12-1,TRBJ2-3,15,.,.,TGTGCCAGCAGCTTTGGACTGCCGAGCACAGATACGCAGTATTTT,CASSFGLPSTDTQYF
TRBV9,TRBJ2-7,15,many,TRBD2,TGTGCCAGCAGCGTAGCCCTAGCGGGACCTCTCGAGCAGTACTTC,CASSVALAGPLEQYF
TRBV12-3/TRBV12-4,TRBJ2-7,15,many,.,TGTGCCAGCAGTCCTGGGGGCCCCCGTGTGGACGAGCAGTACTTC,CASSPGGPRVDEQYF
TRBV29-1,TRBJ2-7,15,few,.,TGCAGCGTTACGAAGGGCCATCCCGGATTCTACGAGCAGTACTTC,CSVTKGHPGFYEQYF
TRBV12-3/TRBV12-4,TRBJ2-7,12,few,.,TGTGCCAGCAGTAAGGGGCAGGGAGAGCAGTACTTC,CASSKGQGEQYF
TRBV30,TRBJ1-5,13,few,.,TGTGCCTGGAGGGAAGGGGGCAATCAGCCCCAGCATTTT,CAWREGGNQPQHF
TRBV20-1,TRBJ2-3,14,.,.,TGCAGTGCTAGCGGACCGAGTAGCACAGATACGCAGTATTTT,CSASGPSSTDTQYF
TRBV7-2,TRBJ2-1,15,.,TRBD2,TGTGCCAGCAGCCCCACTAGCGGGAGGGCGTATGAGCAGTTCTTC,CASSPTSGRAYEQFF
TRBV5-1,TRBJ2-1,15,once,.,TGCGCCAGCAGCTTCGAAGGGAGCTCCTACAATGAGCAGTTCTTC,CASSFEGSSYNEQFF
TRBV12-3/TRBV12-4,TRBJ2-1,11,.,.,TGTGCCAGCACCACCTACAATGAGCAGTTCTTC,CASTTYNEQFF
TRBV5-1,TRBJ1-1,15,.,.,TGCGCCTCGAAAGTGGGGGGCGGAAGCCCCACTGAAGCTTTCTTT,CASKVGGGSPTEAFF
TRBV6-5,TRBJ2-5,14,few,.,TGTGCCAGCAGTTACTCCGGGACTGTAGAGACCCAGTACTTC,CASSYSGTVETQYF
TRBV15,TRBJ1-2,16,few,.,TGTGCCACCAGCAGAGAAGGGCCGGGATGGGGCTATGGCTACACCTTC,CATSREGPGWGYGYTF